This TCR beta chain originates from a study of cytomegalovirus exposure and HLA in healthy donors. For the study at large: From HLA-typed donors, an early data release held roughly 89 million unique TCRs. Findings of the study overall: Researchers catalogued approximately 170 TCR beta chains as cytomegalovirus-associated. By HLA locus, TCR association rates varied in a later analysis, with DRB1 showing the most and HLA-C the fewest. Across all donors, roughly uniform sequencing depth was an assumption of the presence/absence analyses.

Note on this clone: Its antigen is as yet unknown.

13 Jbeta primers and 60 Vbeta primers were used for the PCR. The protocol was immunoSEQ multiplex PCR, while the TCRdb copy is restricted to in-frame clones and leaves out a portion. The sample lists about 160,000 clones; roughly 80% were seen once. CDR1 and CDR2 from the germline V gene are LNHDA and SQIVND (reference sequence). V shed 7 bases, J shed 4 bases, and the junction held 7 bases outside the gene matches. The CDR3 covers 15 residues. The rearrangement links TRBV19 to TRBJ2-3, with 11 bases fitting TRBD1. The sequencing sample was made of PBMCs. This clonotype was obtained from a male donor in good health and CMV-seropositive. The chain's CDR3 is CASISGQGVADTQYF. The CDR3 nucleotides are TGTGCCAGTATTTCGGGACAGGGGGTTGCAGATACGCAGTATTTT.